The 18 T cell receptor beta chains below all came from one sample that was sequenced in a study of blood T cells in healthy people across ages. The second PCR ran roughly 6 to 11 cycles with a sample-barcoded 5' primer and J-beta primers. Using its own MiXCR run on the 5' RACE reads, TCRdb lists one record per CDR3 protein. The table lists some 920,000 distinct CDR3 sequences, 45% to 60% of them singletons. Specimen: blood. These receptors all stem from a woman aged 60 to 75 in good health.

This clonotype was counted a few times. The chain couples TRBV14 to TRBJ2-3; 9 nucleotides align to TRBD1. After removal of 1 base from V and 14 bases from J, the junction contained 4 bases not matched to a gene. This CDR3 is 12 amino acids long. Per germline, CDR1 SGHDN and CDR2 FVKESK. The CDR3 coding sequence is TGTGCCAGCAGCCAAGTTGGGACAGGGCCGTATTTT. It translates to CASSQVGTGPYF.

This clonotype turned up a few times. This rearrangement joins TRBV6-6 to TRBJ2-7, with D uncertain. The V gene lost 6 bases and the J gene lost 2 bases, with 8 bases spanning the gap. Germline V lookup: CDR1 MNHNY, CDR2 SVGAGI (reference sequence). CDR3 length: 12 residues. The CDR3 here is CASSEATYEQYF. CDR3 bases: TGTGCCAGCAGCGAGGCGACCTACGAGCAGTACTTC.

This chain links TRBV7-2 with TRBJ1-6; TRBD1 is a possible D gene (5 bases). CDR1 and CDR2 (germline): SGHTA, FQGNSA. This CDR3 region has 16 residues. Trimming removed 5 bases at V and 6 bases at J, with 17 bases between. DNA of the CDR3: TGTGCCAGCAGCCTCGAACCGGGACGGACTAATTCACCCCTCCACTTT. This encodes CASSLEPGRTNSPLHF.

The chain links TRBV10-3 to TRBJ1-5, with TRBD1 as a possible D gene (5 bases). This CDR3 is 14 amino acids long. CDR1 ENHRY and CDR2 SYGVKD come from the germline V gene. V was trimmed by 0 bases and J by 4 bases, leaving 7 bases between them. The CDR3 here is CAISESGTNQPQHF. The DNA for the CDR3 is TGTGCCATCAGTGAGTCGGGGACTAATCAGCCCCAGCATTTT.

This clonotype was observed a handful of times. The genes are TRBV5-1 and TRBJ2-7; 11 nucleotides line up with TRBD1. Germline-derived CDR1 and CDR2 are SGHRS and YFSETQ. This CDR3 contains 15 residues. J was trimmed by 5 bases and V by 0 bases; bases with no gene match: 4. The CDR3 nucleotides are TGCGCCAGCAGCTTGGAGGACAGGGGGCTGGACGAGCAGTACTTC. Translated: CASSLEDRGLDEQYF.

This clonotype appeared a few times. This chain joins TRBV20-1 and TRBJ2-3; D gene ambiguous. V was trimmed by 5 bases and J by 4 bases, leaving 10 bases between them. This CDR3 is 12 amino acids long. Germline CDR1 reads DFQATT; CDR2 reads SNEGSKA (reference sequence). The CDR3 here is CSASSLADTQYF. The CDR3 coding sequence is TGCAGTGCTTCTAGTCTTGCAGATACGCAGTATTTT.

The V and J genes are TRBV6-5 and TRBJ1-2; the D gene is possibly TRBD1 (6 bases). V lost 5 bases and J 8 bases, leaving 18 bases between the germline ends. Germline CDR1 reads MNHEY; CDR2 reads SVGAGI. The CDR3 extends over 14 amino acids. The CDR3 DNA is TGTGCCAGCAGTGGGGGGGCCAGGGTAAACGGCTACACCTTC. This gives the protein CASSGGARVNGYTF.

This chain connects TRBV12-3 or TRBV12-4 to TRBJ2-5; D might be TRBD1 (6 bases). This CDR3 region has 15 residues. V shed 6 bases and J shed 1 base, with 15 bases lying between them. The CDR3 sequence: CASSPGVLFQETQYF. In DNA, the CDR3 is TGTGCCAGCAGCCCAGGGGTCTTATTCCAAGAGACCCAGTACTTC.

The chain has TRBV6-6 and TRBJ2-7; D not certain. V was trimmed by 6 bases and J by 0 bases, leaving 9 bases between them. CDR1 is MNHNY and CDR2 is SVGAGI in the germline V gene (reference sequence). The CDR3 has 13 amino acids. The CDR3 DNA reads TGTGCCAGCAGGTCTCATGGCTCCTACGAGCAGTACTTC. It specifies CASRSHGSYEQYF.

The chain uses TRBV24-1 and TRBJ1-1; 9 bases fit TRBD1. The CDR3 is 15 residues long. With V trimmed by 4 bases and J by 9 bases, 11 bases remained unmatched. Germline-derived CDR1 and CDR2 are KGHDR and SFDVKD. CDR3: CATSDPGQGGGKAFF. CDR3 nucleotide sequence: TGTGCCACCAGTGACCCGGGACAGGGAGGTGGAAAAGCTTTCTTT.

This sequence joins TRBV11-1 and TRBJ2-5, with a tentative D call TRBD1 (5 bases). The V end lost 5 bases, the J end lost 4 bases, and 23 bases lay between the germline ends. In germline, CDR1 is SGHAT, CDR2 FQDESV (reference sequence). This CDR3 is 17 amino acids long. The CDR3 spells CASSPGIGEAFRETQYF. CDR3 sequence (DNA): TGTGCCAGCAGCCCCGGAATAGGGGAAGCATTTCGAGAGACCCAGTACTTC.

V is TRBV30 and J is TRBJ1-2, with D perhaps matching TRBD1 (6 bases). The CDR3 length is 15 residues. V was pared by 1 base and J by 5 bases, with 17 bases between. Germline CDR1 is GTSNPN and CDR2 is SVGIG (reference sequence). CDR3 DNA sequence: TGTGCCTGGAGTGCGACAAGGGGGGGGGCTTATGGCTACACCTTC. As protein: CAWSATRGGAYGYTF. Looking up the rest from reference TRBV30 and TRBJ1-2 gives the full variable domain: SQTIHQWPATLVQPVGSPLSLECTVEGTSNPNLYWYRQAAGRGLQLLFYSVGIGQISSEVPQNLSASRPQDRQFILSSKKLLLSDSGFYLCAWSATRGGAYGYTFGSGTRLTVV.

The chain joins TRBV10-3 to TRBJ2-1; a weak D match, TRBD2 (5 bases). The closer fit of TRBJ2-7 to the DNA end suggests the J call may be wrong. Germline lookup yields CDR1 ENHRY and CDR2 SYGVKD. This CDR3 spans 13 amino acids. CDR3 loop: CAISGLAYNEQYF. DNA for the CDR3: TGTGCCATCAGTGGTCTAGCTTACAATGAGCAGTACTTC.

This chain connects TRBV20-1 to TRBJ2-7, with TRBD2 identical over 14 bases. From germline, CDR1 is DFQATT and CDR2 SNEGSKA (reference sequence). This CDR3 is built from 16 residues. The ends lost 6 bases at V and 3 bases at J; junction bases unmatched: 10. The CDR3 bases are TGCAGTGCCCGAGGGACTAGCGGGAGTTTCGGCTACGAGCAGTACTTC. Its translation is CSARGTSGSFGYEQYF.

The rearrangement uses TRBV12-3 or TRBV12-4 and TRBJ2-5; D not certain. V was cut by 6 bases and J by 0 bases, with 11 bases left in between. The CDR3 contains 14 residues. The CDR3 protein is CASSPGPNQETQYF. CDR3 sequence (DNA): TGTGCCAGCAGCCCCGGGCCAAACCAAGAGACCCAGTACTTC.

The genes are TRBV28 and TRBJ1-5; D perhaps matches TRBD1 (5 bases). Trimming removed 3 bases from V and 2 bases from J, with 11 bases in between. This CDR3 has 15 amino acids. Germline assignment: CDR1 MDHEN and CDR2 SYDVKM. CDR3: CASSFPRVRNQPQHF. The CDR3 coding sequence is TGTGCCAGCAGTTTCCCCAGGGTTCGCAATCAGCCCCAGCATTTT.

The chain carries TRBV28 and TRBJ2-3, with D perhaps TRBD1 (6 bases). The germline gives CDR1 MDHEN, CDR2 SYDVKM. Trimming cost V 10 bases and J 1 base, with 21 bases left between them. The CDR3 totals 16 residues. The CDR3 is CATLVRGGQRTDTQYF. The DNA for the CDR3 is TGTGCCACCTTAGTGCGTGGGGGACAACGCACAGATACGCAGTATTTT.

The DNA of the CDR3 is TGTGCCAGCAGTGGGGGAGGCCTAGGGACAGATACGCAGTATTTT. Amino acids: CASSGGGLGTDTQYF. V is TRBV28 and J is TRBJ2-3; the D gene is possibly TRBD2 (6 bases). The germline V and J ends were trimmed by 5 bases and 3 bases, with 15 bases remaining between them. This CDR3 comprises 15 residues. Germline V gene sequence: CDR1 MDHEN, CDR2 SYDVKM.